The entry below gives a single TCR beta chain sequence along with its context. The data belong to a study of blood T cell repertoires in COVID-19. Across the study: Specimens from acute and convalescent COVID-19 originated in the United States, Italy and Spain. T cells, B-cell-depleted T cells, or PBMCs provided the cDNA or gDNA that served as material.

Original handling: Amplification of reference gene primers provided the estimated nucleated cell counts. Assay: immunoSEQ multiplex PCR; the TCRdb copy retains only in-frame clones and omits some. Clonal size and the V and J genes are those of that table, whereas D and trimming came from the DNA. The table lists under 300,000 clones, roughly 82% of them singletons. The origin of this receptor is a woman aged 40-49 years who had recovered from COVID-19. The sample taken for sequencing was peripheral blood.

CDR3: CASSLRDRAMSNQPQHF. Here the CDR3 DNA reads TGTGCCAGCAGTCTCCGGGACAGGGCGATGAGCAATCAGCCCCAGCATTTT. This chain links TRBV6-2 or TRBV6-3 with TRBJ1-5; 9 bases fit TRBD1. CDR3 length: 17 amino acids. V was clipped by 5 bases and J by 1 base; unmatched bases: 9. CDR1 is MNHEY and CDR2 is SVGEGT in the germline V gene.